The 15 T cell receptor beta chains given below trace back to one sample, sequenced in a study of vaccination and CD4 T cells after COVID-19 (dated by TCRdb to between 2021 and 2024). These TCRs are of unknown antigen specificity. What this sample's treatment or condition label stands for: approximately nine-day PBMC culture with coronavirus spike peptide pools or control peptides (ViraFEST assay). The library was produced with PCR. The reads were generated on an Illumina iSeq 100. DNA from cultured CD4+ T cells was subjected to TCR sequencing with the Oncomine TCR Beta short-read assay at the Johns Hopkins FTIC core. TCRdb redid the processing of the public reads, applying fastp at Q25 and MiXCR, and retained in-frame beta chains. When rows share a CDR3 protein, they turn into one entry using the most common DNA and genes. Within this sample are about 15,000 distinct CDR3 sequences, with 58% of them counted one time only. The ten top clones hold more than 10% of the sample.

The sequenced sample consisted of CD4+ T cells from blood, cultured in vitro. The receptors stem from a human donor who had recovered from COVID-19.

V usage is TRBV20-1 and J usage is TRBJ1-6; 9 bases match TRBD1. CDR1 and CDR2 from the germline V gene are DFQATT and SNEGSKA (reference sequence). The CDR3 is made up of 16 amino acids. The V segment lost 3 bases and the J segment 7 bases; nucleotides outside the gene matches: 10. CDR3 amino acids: CSASAGTGRDNSPLHF. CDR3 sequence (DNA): TGCAGTGCTAGCGCCGGGACAGGGAGAGACAATTCACCCCTCCACTTT.

CDR3 protein: CASSLGAGVAVTGELFF. DNA of the CDR3: TGTGCCAGCAGCCTAGGGGCGGGAGTAGCGGTCACCGGGGAGCTGTTTTTT. This chain joins TRBV28 and TRBJ2-2; 7 bases fit TRBD2. This CDR3 region has 17 residues. Germline lookup yields CDR1 MDHEN and CDR2 SYDVKM. V was pared by 6 bases and J by 4 bases, with 14 bases of the junction left unmatched.

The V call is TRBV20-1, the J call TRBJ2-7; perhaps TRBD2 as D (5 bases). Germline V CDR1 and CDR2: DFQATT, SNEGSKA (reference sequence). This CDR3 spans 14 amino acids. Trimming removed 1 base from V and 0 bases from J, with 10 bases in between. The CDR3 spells CSARGSGLSYEQYF. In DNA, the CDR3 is TGCAGTGCTAGAGGGTCCGGACTCTCCTACGAGCAGTACTTC.

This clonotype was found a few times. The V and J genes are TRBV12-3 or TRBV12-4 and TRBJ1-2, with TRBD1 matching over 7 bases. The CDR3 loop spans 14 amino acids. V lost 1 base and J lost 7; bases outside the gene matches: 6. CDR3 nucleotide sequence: TGTGCCAGCAGTTTAGGAACAGGGGAGGGTGGCTACACCTTC. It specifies CASSLGTGEGGYTF.

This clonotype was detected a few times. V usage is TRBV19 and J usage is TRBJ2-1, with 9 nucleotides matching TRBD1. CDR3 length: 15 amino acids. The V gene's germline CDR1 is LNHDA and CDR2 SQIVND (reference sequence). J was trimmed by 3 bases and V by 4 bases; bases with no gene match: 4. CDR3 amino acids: CASSTWDRDYNEQFF. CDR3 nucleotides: TGTGCCAGTAGTACGTGGGACAGGGACTACAATGAGCAGTTCTTC.

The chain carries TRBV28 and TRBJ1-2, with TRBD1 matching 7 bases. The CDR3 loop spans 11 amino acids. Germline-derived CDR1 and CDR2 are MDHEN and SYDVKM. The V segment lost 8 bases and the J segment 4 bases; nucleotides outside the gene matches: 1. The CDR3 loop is CASGTVYGYTF. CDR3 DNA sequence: TGTGCCAGCGGGACAGTCTATGGCTACACCTTC.

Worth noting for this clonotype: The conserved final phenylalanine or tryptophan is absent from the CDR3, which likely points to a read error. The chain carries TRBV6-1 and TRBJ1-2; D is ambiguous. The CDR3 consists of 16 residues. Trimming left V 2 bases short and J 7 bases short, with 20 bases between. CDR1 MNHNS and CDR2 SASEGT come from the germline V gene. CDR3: CASSERRATYYSGYTL. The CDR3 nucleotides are TGTGCCAGCAGTGAAAGGAGGGCCACCTATTATAGTGGCTACACCCTC.

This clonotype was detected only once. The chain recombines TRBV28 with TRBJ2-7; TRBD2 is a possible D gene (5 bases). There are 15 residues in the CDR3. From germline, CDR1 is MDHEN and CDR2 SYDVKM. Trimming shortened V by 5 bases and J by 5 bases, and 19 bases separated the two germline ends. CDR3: CASSAPSRTRNEQYF. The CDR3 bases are TGTGCCAGCAGTGCTCCCTCGAGGACTCGTAACGAGCAGTACTTC. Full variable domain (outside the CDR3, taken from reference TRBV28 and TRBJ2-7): DVKVTQSSRYLVKRTGEKVFLECVQDMDHENMFWYRQDPGLGLRLIYFSYDVKMKEKGDIPEGYSVSREKKERFSLILESASTNQTSMYLCASSAPSRTRNEQYFGPGTRLTVT.

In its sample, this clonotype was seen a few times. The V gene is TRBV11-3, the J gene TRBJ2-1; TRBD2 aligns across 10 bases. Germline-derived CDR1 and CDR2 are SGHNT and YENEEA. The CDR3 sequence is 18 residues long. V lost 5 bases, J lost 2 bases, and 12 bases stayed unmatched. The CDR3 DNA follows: TGTGCCAGCAGCCCGCGCCTCGAACTAGCGGGGCCCTACAATGAGCAGTTCTTC. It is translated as CASSPRLELAGPYNEQFF.

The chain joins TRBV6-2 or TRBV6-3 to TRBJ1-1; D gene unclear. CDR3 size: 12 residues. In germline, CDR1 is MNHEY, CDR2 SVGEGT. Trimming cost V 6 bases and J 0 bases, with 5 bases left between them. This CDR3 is CASSRVNTEAFF. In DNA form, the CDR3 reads TGTGCCAGCAGCCGAGTGAACACTGAAGCTTTCTTT.

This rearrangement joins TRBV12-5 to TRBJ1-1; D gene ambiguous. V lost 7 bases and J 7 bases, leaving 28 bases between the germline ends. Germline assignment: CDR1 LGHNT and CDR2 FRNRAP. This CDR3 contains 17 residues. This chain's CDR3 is CASVPPSSSLSWVEAFF. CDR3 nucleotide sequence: TGTGCTAGTGTCCCCCCGTCGTCCAGTCTATCATGGGTTGAAGCTTTCTTT.

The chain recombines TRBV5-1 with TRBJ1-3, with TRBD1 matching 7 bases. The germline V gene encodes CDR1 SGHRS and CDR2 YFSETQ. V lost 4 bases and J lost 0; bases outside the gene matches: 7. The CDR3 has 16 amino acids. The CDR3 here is CASSALTGSSGNTIYF. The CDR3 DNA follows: TGCGCCAGCAGCGCGCTGACAGGGAGCTCTGGAAACACCATATATTTT.

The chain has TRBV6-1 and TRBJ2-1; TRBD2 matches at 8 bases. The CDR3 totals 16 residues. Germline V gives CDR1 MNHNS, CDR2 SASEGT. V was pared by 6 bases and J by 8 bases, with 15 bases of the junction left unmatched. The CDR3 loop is CASSPTYGTSWDEQFF. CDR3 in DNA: TGTGCCAGCAGCCCGACCTATGGGACTAGTTGGGATGAGCAGTTCTTC.

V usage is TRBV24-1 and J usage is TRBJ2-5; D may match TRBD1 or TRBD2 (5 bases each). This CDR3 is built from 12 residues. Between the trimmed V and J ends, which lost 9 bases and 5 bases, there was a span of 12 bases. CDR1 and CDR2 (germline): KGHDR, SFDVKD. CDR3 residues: CATGTDLETQYF. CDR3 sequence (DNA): TGTGCCACCGGGACGGATCTGGAGACCCAGTACTTC.

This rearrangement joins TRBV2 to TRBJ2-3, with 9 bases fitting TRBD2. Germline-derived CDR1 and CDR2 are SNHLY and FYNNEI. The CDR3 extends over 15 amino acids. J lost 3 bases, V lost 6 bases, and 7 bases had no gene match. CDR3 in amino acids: CASSPSGIGTDTQYF. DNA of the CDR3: TGTGCCAGCAGCCCTAGCGGGATAGGTACAGATACGCAGTATTTT.